This T cell receptor beta chain is drawn from a study of T cell responses to AZD1222 COVID-19 vaccine. The study's findings and limits: Just a handful of AZD1222 recipients tested seropositive at baseline. Spike regions recognized by vaccine-associated CD4 TCRs spanned the protein, led by 160-218 and 743-854. Donors in the cohort were predominantly white British and more often female, and clonal diversity was possibly underestimated.

Comments on this clone: No antigen is known for it.

Some clones are missing from TCRdb's copy, which holds only in-frame ones; the method was immunoSEQ multiplex PCR. Of roughly 33,000 clones in the sample, roughly 74% were seen once. The source of this sequence is an adult who received the AZD1222 COVID-19 vaccine. The sequencing used peripheral blood, collected 28 days after the second AZD1222 dose.

This chain's CDR3 is CASSLEGLAGGATDTQYF. The CDR3 bases are TGCGCCAGCAGCTTGGAAGGACTAGCGGGGGGCGCTACAGATACGCAGTATTTT. The rearrangement links TRBV5-1 to TRBJ2-3; 14 positions match TRBD2. The CDR3 spans 18 residues. The V gene's germline CDR1 is SGHRS and CDR2 YFSETQ. V gave up 0 bases and J gave up 3 bases; unmatched junction bases: 6.